This passage covers 27 T cell receptor beta chains from one sample sequenced in a study of blood T cell repertoires in COVID-19. Assay used: immunoSEQ multiplex PCR; TCRdb lists only in-frame clones, some missing. The sample yields 65,000 to 90,000 clones, approximately 80% seen once. The source material was peripheral blood. The receptors originated from a woman in her fifties or sixties with acute or convalescent COVID-19.

The rearrangement uses TRBV10-2 and TRBJ1-1; the match to TRBD1 covers 9 bases. The germline gives CDR1 WSHSY, CDR2 SAAADI. The length of the CDR3 is 14 residues. J was trimmed by 3 bases and V by 2 bases; bases with no gene match: 1. The CDR3 is CASSETGGYTEAFF. In DNA form, the CDR3 reads TGCGCCAGCAGTGAGACAGGGGGCTACACTGAAGCTTTCTTT.

J is TRBJ1-5 and V is TRBV7-2, with 10 bases identical to TRBD1. Trimming took 6 bases from V and 1 from J; bases not matched to a gene: 3. Germline-derived CDR1 and CDR2 are SGHTA and FQGNSA. The CDR3 is made up of 15 amino acids. CDR3 DNA: TGTGCCAGCAGTCGACAGGGGGCAAGCAATCAGCCCCAGCATTTT. This codes for CASSRQGASNQPQHF.

This rearrangement joins TRBV11-2 to TRBJ2-1; D is perhaps TRBD1 (5 bases). This CDR3 spans 13 amino acids. Looked up from germline, CDR1 is SGHAT and CDR2 is FQNNGV. V was pared by 5 bases and J by 10 bases, with 15 bases between. The CDR3 DNA follows: TGTGCCAGCAGCCCAAGGACAATCCGAGAGCAGTTCTTC. It codes for CASSPRTIREQFF.

V is TRBV3-1 (or the pseudogene TRBV3-2) and J is TRBJ2-1; D unclear. Germline values: CDR1 LGHDT, CDR2 YNNKEL (reference sequence). The CDR3 extends over 12 amino acids. V was trimmed by 4 bases and J by 7 bases, leaving 8 bases between them. CDR3 in DNA: TGTGCCAGCAGCCTCTGGCGGAATGAGCAGTTCTTC. As protein: CASSLWRNEQFF.

This chain connects TRBV29-1 to TRBJ2-3; possible D gene TRBD1, 6 bases. The CDR3 extends over 17 amino acids. V lost 0 bases, J lost 9 bases, and 25 bases lay in between. Germline V lookup: CDR1 SQVTM, CDR2 ANQGSEA. For the CDR3, the DNA is TGCAGCGTTGAAGATCTCCCGACAGGTGGGCACTGGGCGACGCAGTATTTT. It is translated as CSVEDLPTGGHWATQYF.

This clone has a handful of counts. The CDR3 protein is CASSQVAGESRETQYF. CDR3 bases: TGTGCCAGCAGCCAAGTTGCGGGAGAGTCCCGAGAGACCCAGTACTTC. The gene calls are TRBV4-2 and TRBJ2-5; 7 positions match TRBD2. The CDR3 loop spans 16 amino acids. V shed 1 base and J 4 bases; nucleotides not matched to a gene: 9. Germline CDR1 and CDR2: LGHNA and YNFKEQ.

The rearrangement links TRBV10-3 to TRBJ1-1; TRBD1 might be the D (5 bases). CDR1 is ENHRY and CDR2 is SYGVKD in the germline V gene. The CDR3 is 14 amino acids. Trimming removed 5 bases from V and 3 bases from J, with 13 bases in between. CDR3 DNA sequence: TGTGCCATCAGTCTGACAGAAGCAGACACTGAAGCTTTCTTT. It translates to CAISLTEADTEAFF.

The chain is built from TRBV7-3 and TRBJ2-1; possibly TRBD1 for D (6 bases). The germline CDR1 and CDR2 sequences are SGHTA and FQGTGA. V gave up 1 base and J gave up 4 bases, with 11 bases separating them. The CDR3 length is 15 residues. CDR3 amino acids: CASSLRGTTYNEQFF. In DNA, the CDR3 is TGTGCCAGCAGCTTAAGGGGGACAACGTACAATGAGCAGTTCTTC.

The J gene is TRBJ2-2, the V gene TRBV7-9, with a weak D call TRBD1 (6 bases). In germline, CDR1 is SEHNR, CDR2 FQNEAQ (reference sequence). The CDR3 is 14 amino acids. V was pared by 4 bases and J by 9 bases, with 15 bases between. CDR3 residues: CASSSPSGGWELFF. DNA of the CDR3: TGTGCCAGCAGCTCCCCATCTGGGGGCTGGGAGCTGTTTTTT.

This chain joins TRBV5-1 and TRBJ1-2, with TRBD1 identical over 7 bases. Per germline, CDR1 SGHRS and CDR2 YFSETQ. The CDR3 loop spans 15 amino acids. V lost 4 bases and J lost 0; bases outside the gene matches: 6. The CDR3 bases are TGCGCCAGCAGCGAGGACAGGTTTTCTAACTATGGCTACACCTTC. This sequence encodes CASSEDRFSNYGYTF.

The chain carries TRBV10-2 and TRBJ1-2; TRBD1 is a possible D gene (6 bases). Per germline, CDR1 WSHSY and CDR2 SAAADI. V was pared by 3 bases and J by 4 bases, with 15 bases between. This CDR3 is built from 15 residues. CDR3 in DNA: TGCGCCAGCAGTGACTGGGCAGGGGTCGCCTATGGCTACACCTTC. Its translation is CASSDWAGVAYGYTF.

The rearrangement uses TRBV20-1 and TRBJ1-6; 12 nucleotides match TRBD1. The CDR3 spans 17 residues. Trimming removed 3 bases from V and 6 bases from J; junction bases left unmatched: 9. Germline V gene sequence: CDR1 DFQATT, CDR2 SNEGSKA (reference sequence). The CDR3 sequence: CSASSRDRGQVNSPLHF. The CDR3 DNA reads TGCAGTGCTAGTTCCCGGGACAGGGGGCAGGTTAATTCACCCCTCCACTTT.

The chain employs TRBV7-9 and TRBJ1-2; D is undetermined. The CDR3 runs to 13 residues. The V gene's germline CDR1 is SEHNR and CDR2 FQNEAQ (reference sequence). With 0 bases removed from V and 8 bases from J, the gap between germline ends came to 10 bases. The CDR3 coding sequence is TGTGCCAGCAGCTTAGCAGCCGGGAACGGCTACACCTTC. Protein sequence: CASSLAAGNGYTF. Combining the CDR3 with reference TRBV7-9 and TRBJ1-2 gives the whole variable domain DTGVSQNPRHKITKRGQNVTFRCDPISEHNRLYWYRQTLGQGPEFLTYFQNEAQLEKSRLLSDRFSAERPKGSFSTLEIQRTEQGDSAMYLCASSLAAGNGYTFGSGTRLTVV.

The CDR3: CASSKGSKVKYEQYF. The CDR3 DNA reads TGTGCCAGCAGTAAGGGGTCCAAGGTAAAGTACGAGCAGTACTTC. V and J are TRBV28 and TRBJ2-7; tentatively, D is TRBD1 (5 bases). The CDR3 is 15 amino acids. In germline, CDR1 is MDHEN, CDR2 SYDVKM. The ends were cut back, 5 bases at V and 4 bases at J, with 18 bases in the middle.

The chain uses TRBV19 and TRBJ2-7; possible D gene TRBD2, 5 bases. The CDR3 sequence is 13 residues long. V was pared by 4 bases and J by 1 base, with 8 bases between. From germline, CDR1 is LNHDA and CDR2 SQIVND (reference sequence). Here the CDR3 reads CASSKRVSYEQYF. CDR3 DNA: TGTGCCAGTAGTAAGAGGGTTTCCTACGAGCAGTACTTC.

This chain links TRBV19 with TRBJ1-1; D not resolved. The ends were cut back, 5 bases at V and 7 bases at J, with 11 bases in the middle. Germline V gives CDR1 LNHDA, CDR2 SQIVND (reference sequence). This CDR3 has 12 amino acids. The CDR3 DNA reads TGTGCCAGTAGTTTCCGGGTTGGTGAAGCTTTCTTT. Its protein product is CASSFRVGEAFF. The whole variable domain, remainder taken from reference TRBV19 and TRBJ1-1, is DGGITQSPKYLFRKEGQNVTLSCEQNLNHDAMYWYRQDPGQGLRLIYYSQIVNDFQKGDIAEGYSVSREKKESFPLTVTSAQKNPTAFYLCASSFRVGEAFFGQGTRLTVV.

This clone was seen only a few times. The sample holds other DNA sequences that translate to the same CDR3. The chain carries TRBV3-1 (or the pseudogene TRBV3-2) and TRBJ2-3; the D gene is possibly TRBD1 (5 bases). The CDR3 runs 15 residues. Deletions cut 1 base from V and 4 bases from J, with 12 bases between. The V gene's germline CDR1 is LGHDT and CDR2 YNNKEL (reference sequence). CDR3 loop: CASSQGLVGADTQYF. The CDR3, as DNA: TGTGCCAGCAGCCAAGGGCTAGTAGGGGCAGATACGCAGTATTTT.

The rearrangement uses TRBV6-6 and TRBJ2-5; D is possibly TRBD1 (8 bases). The CDR3 totals 16 residues. From germline, CDR1 is MNHNY and CDR2 SVGAGI (reference sequence). With 2 bases removed from V and 2 bases from J, the gap between germline ends came to 15 bases. This CDR3 reads CASSYGGGTGQETQYF. CDR3 DNA: TGTGCCAGCAGTTACGGGGGAGGGACAGGACAAGAGACCCAGTACTTC.

The chain employs TRBV6-1 and TRBJ1-2; the match to TRBD1 covers 9 bases. This CDR3 has 15 residues. Looked up from germline, CDR1 is MNHNS and CDR2 is SASEGT. J gave up 2 bases and V 1 base, and 2 bases lay outside the gene matches. The CDR3, as DNA: TGTGCCAGCAGTGAAGACGGACAGGGGAACTATGGCTACACCTTC. Residues: CASSEDGQGNYGYTF.

This clone was recorded a few times. The CDR3 nucleotides are TGTGCCAGCAGCGGAGGAGGCGGACAGAGCTCCTACGAGCAGTACTTC. It translates to CASSGGGGQSSYEQYF. The V call is TRBV5-4, the J call TRBJ2-7; D possibly corresponds to TRBD1 (6 bases). V lost 4 bases and J lost 0, with 17 bases in between. Germline V gene data show CDR1 as SGHNT and CDR2 as YYREEE (reference sequence). The length of the CDR3 is 16 residues.

In its sample, this clone was seen once. The V and J genes are TRBV7-9 and TRBJ1-1, with 8 bases identical to TRBD1. This CDR3 region has 15 residues. Germline CDR1 is SEHNR and CDR2 is FQNEAQ (reference sequence). With 3 bases clipped from V and 5 bases from J, the junction kept 8 bases outside the gene matches. The CDR3, as DNA: TGTGCCAGCAGCTTCGGATCAGGGGGCTCGACTGAAGCTTTCTTT. Amino acids: CASSFGSGGSTEAFF. The full variable domain, in which reference TRBV7-9 and TRBJ1-1 provide the parts outside the CDR3, is DTGVSQNPRHKITKRGQNVTFRCDPISEHNRLYWYRQTLGQGPEFLTYFQNEAQLEKSRLLSDRFSAERPKGSFSTLEIQRTEQGDSAMYLCASSFGSGGSTEAFFGQGTRLTVV.

This sequence joins TRBV7-8 and TRBJ1-6, with TRBD1 matching over 7 bases. There are 16 residues in the CDR3. V lost 7 bases to trimming and J lost 7 bases; unmatched junction nucleotides: 13. CDR1 and CDR2 from the germline V gene are SGHVS and FQNEAQ. The CDR3 loop is CASTLGLGRGNSPLHF. CDR3 in DNA: TGTGCCAGCACCCTTGGGCTCGGCAGGGGGAATTCACCCCTCCACTTT.

This sequence joins TRBV6-1 and TRBJ1-4; maybe TRBD1 (5 bases). The CDR3 is made up of 14 amino acids. Trimming pared 3 bases from V and 6 bases from J, leaving 11 bases between. Germline V gene data show CDR1 as MNHNS and CDR2 as SASEGT. For the CDR3, the DNA is TGTGCCAGCAGTGAGGGGGGGAAGGATGAAAAACTGTTTTTT. Its translation: CASSEGGKDEKLFF.

The chain recombines TRBV7-6 with TRBJ1-6; tentatively, D is TRBD1 (5 bases). This CDR3 spans 17 amino acids. CDR1 is SGHVS, CDR2 FNYEAQ, per germline. Trimming removed 0 bases at V and 0 bases at J, with 9 bases between. CDR3 sequence: CASSLASGGSYNSPLHF. The CDR3 DNA sequence: TGTGCCAGCAGCTTAGCGTCGGGGGGCTCCTATAATTCACCCCTCCACTTT.

This clone is a singleton in its sample. The V gene is TRBV5-1, the J gene TRBJ1-1; 7 bases are shared with TRBD1. Unmatched junction bases numbered 4, after V lost 4 bases and J lost 1 base. Germline assignment: CDR1 SGHRS and CDR2 YFSETQ. This CDR3 is 14 amino acids long. The CDR3 nucleotides are TGCGCCAGCAGCCCCTCAGGGGGGAACACTGAAGCTTTCTTT. Translating gives CASSPSGGNTEAFF.

This chain joins TRBV7-2 and TRBJ2-1, with D maybe TRBD1 (6 bases). Germline V gene sequence: CDR1 SGHTA, CDR2 FQGNSA. The CDR3 covers 13 residues. The V end was cut by 4 bases, the J end by 9 bases, with 13 bases between. CDR3 in amino acids: CASSSRTAAEQFF. The CDR3 region has the DNA TGTGCCAGCAGCTCGCGGACAGCGGCTGAGCAGTTCTTC.

The genes are TRBV4-1 and TRBJ1-3, with D unresolved. V lost 6 bases and J 5 bases, leaving 11 bases between the germline ends. This CDR3 region has 13 residues. Germline assignment: CDR1 MGHRA and CDR2 YSYEKL. The CDR3 DNA is TGCGCCAGCAGTTTGGAACAGAGAAACACCATATATTTT. Its protein product is CASSLEQRNTIYF.